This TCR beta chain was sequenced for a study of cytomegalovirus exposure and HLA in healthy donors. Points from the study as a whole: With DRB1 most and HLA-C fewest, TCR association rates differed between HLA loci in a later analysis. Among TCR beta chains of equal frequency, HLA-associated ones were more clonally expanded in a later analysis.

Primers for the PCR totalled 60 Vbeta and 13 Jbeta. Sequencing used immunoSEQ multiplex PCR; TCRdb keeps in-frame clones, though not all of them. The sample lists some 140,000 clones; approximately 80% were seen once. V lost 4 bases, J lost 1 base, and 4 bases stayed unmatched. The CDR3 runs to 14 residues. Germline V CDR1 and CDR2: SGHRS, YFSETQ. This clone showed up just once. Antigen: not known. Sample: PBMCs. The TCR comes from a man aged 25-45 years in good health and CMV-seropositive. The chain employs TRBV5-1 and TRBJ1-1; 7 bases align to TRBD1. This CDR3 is CASSQGVGNTEAFF. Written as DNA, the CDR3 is TGCGCCAGCAGCCAGGGGGTGGGGAACACTGAAGCTTTCTTT.